What follows is one TCR beta chain and its context. The antigen is not known. These data come from a study of cytomegalovirus exposure and HLA in healthy donors. Study-level results: HLA-A and HLA-B allele assignments for most subjects were reportedly predicted accurately using TCR beta sequences. 87-base-pair reads could not separate some V segments, including TRBV6-2 and TRBV6-3. The study labeled 150 to 200 TCR beta chains cytomegalovirus-associated.

Primers: 60 Vbeta forward and 13 Jbeta reverse. Method: immunoSEQ multiplex PCR; TCRdb's copy keeps in-frame clones and lacks some. The repertoire holds roughly 100,000 clones, with roughly 79% as singletons. The CDR3 length is 15 residues. V gave up 5 bases and J gave up 5 bases; unmatched junction bases: 6. Germline V lookup: CDR1 SGHNT, CDR2 YENEEA. The clonotype was recovered from a male donor in good health and CMV-seronegative. The sequenced material came from PBMCs. The chain links TRBV11-3 to TRBJ2-1; TRBD1 matches 10 bases. CDR3 DNA: TGTGCCAGCAGCGGGACAGGGGTGGGTCACAATGAGCAGTTCTTC. This sequence encodes CASSGTGVGHNEQFF.